One T cell receptor beta chain is described in this entry. There is no known antigen for this receptor. This is likely an artifact of a read error, given a far larger clone one base away. Per the germline V gene, SNHLY is the CDR1 and FYNNEI is the CDR2. Trimmed from V: 7 bases; trimmed from J: 7 bases; junction bases lacking a gene match: 10. From cysteine to phenylalanine, the CDR3 is 15 amino acids long. Of all the DNA, just the CDR3 is kept, 45 bases in frame from base 1. The donors were healthy, HIV-negative adults with no recently reported acute infections or vaccinations. All donors were Caucasian adults living in Nashville, Tennessee, USA. CD8 memory samples were composed of magnetically selected CD45RO+ cells combined with CCR7-negative CD45RA+ effector memory (TemRA) cells. Blood was obtained by leukapheresis, after which PBMCs were separated by Ficoll-Histopaque density gradient centrifugation and cryopreserved in liquid nitrogen vapor phase. Purity and quantity of every magnetically sorted T cell population were checked by analytical flow cytometry. Genomic DNA was isolated from each sorted fraction and quantified by UV absorbance on a Nanodrop 2000c.

The data stem from a study of shared clonotypes between healthy human individuals (dated by TCRdb to 2019 to 2021). About the investigation overall: The cohort comprised a couple of women and a few men aged 18 to 49 years. For each donor, three plates each were used for CD4 naive and CD4 memory, two plates were used for CD8 naive, and one plate was used for CD8 memory. To increase sequencing depth and limit assay-specific biases, TCR repertoire library preparation and sequencing were carried out by different laboratories using diverse techniques. The study deeply sequenced blood TCR repertoires of about 5 healthy adults to estimate repertoire size and the extent of clonotype sharing between individuals. Per donor, leukapheresis produced somewhere between about 0.94 and 8.9 billion PBMCs. The research as a whole found: Because the study included only a small number of donors, the genetic and exposure-history diversity represented was limited. Even with the large sequencing depth, rarefaction of the sorted-subset datasets indicated that sequencing was incomplete. About 5% of naive CD4, 3.5% of naive CD8, approximately 2% of memory CD4, and 0.4% of memory CD8 clonotypes were shared across four donors. Sampling was restricted to blood, and TCR repertoires in tissue are likely to differ from TCR repertoires in blood. Pairwise subsampling indicated that sequencing depth was expected to affect the degree of clonotype sharing among donors. Naive subsets generally had larger estimated clonotype richness than memory subsets did. Compared with non-shared clonotypes, the clonotypes found in all four sorted-subset donors had higher generation probabilities.

Using the deep immunoSEQ assay, multiplex PCR amplified TCR CDR3 regions from genomic DNA. Extracted genomic DNA from each cell subset was spread evenly across all wells of several immunoSEQ 96-well plates, with each plate serving as a replicate. Each replicate PCR for sorted subsets received 150 to 250 ng genomic DNA, equal to about 30,000 T cell genomes. The purified libraries were quantified using a Qubit 3.0 fluorometer, sized with a Bioanalyzer 2100, and then quantified again using the KAPA Library Quantification kit. Every immunoSEQ 96-well plate was sequenced on a separate single-read 150-cycle Illumina NextSeq 550 flow cell. On the authors' methods: Because only junctional sequences without quality scores were contained in the immunoSEQ output, filtering matching that applied to full-length reads could not be performed. To assign V/J genes and CDR3, sequences were annotated using PyIR, a Python wrapper for IgBLAST v1.9, with IMGT germline references. Reads were removed for weak V/J assignments (E-value above 1e-6), missing CDR3, stop codons, out-of-frame junctions, or ambiguous translated residues. V3J clonotypes were defined as sequences sharing the same inferred V gene, J gene, and CDR3 amino acid sequence. Percentage overlap between repertoires was calculated by dividing the number of shared unique clonotypes by the size of the smaller repertoire. Three approaches were used to assess repertoire richness: RTK rarefaction, the Chao1 estimator, and Recon v2.1 estimates of unobserved clonotypes. Generation probabilities for all TCRbeta clonotypes obtained by the gDNA method from four donors were computed using OLGA. TCRdb holds this immuneACCESS table with in-frame rearrangements only. Some clones are missing; in checked studies, unresolved V genes explain under half, and the rest has no known cause. V and J calls and clone size are given by that table; D and trimming were obtained from the DNA. For this sample the table gives 550,000 to 800,000 clones, of which roughly 87% were detected only once. The ten largest clones take up 34% of the sample.

The clonotype comes from a man younger than 30 in good health. Some clones in this sample may be carry-over from other donors' samples. The chain is encoded by TRBV2 joined to TRBJ1-4; TRBD1 matches 9 bases in the middle. Material for sequencing was memory CD8+ T cells from PBMCs. The cell subset or site tag for this specimen amounts to: CD45RO+ cells pooled with CCR7-negative TemRA cells. The DNA reads TGTGCCAGCACTGAGGGGACAGGGACGGGTGAAAAACTGTTTTTT. This translates into CASTEGTGTGEKLFF. The variable domain in full, with residues beyond the CDR3 obtained from the reference TRBV2 and TRBJ1-4 genes, is EPEVTQTPSHQVTQMGQEVILRCVPISNHLYFYWYRQILGQKVEFLVSFYNNEISEKSEIFDDQFSVERPDGSNFTLKIRSTKLEDSAMYFCASTEGTGTGEKLFFGSGTQLSVL.